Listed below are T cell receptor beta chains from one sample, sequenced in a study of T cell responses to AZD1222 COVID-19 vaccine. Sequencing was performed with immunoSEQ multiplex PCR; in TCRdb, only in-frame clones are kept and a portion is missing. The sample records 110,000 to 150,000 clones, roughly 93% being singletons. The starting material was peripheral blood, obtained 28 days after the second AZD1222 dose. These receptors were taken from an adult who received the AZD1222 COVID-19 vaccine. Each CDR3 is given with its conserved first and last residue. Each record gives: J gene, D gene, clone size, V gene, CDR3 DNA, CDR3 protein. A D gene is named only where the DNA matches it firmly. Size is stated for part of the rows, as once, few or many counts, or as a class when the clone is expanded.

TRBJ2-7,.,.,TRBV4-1,TGCGCCAGCAGCCAAAACCCCGGGGGGACAGGATACTACGAGCAGTACTTC,CASSQNPGGTGYYEQYF
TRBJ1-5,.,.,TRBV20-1,TGCAGTGCTAGTCCGAACAGGGAAAGGCAGCCCCAGCATTTT,CSASPNRERQPQHF
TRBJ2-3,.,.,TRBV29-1,TGCAGCGTTGAAGGAGACAGTCGCACAGATACGCAGTATTTT,CSVEGDSRTDTQYF
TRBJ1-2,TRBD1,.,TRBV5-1,TGCGCCAGCAGCTTGGCGGGGACAGGGGGCGGTGGCTACACCTTC,CASSLAGTGGGGYTF
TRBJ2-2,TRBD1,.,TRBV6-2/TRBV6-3,TGTGCCAGCAGTTATATATGGGACAGGGGGCAACCCGGGGAGCTGTTTTTT,CASSYIWDRGQPGELFF
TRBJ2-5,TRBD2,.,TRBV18,TGTGCCAGCTCAGCGGGACTAGCGGCCTTCCAAGAGACCCAGTACTTC,CASSAGLAAFQETQYF
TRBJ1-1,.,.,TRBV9,TGTGCCAGCAGCTCCCCCGGCGGATCAGTCACTGAAGCTTTCTTT,CASSSPGGSVTEAFF
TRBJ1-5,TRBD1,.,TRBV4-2,TGTGCCAGCAGCCAAGCCGGGACAGGGAGCAATCAGCCCCAGCATTTT,CASSQAGTGSNQPQHF
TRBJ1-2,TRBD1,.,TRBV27,TGTGCCAGCAGTCCGAAACACAGGGGGGACTATGGCTACACCTTC,CASSPKHRGDYGYTF
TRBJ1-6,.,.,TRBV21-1,TGTGCCAGCAGCAAATTCTCCCGGGGACAGGGTTTATGGTCACCCCTCCACTTT,CASSKFSRGQGLWSPLHF
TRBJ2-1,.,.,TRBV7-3,TGTGCCAGCAGCTCTCGGACCAGAAACAATGAGCAGTTCTTC,CASSSRTRNNEQFF
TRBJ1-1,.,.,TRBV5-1,TGCGCCAGCAGCTTGGATCGGGGTAACACTGAAGCTTTCTTT,CASSLDRGNTEAFF
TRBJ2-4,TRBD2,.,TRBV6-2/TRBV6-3,TGTGCCAGCAGTTACCCTGGACTAGCGTTAAACATTCAGTACTTC,CASSYPGLALNIQYF
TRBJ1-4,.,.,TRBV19,TGTGCCAGTAGTAACAGGGCCGAAAAACTGTTTTTT,CASSNRAEKLFF
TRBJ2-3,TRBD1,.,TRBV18,TGTGCCAGCTCACCCGGGACAGGGGGCGCGAATACGCAGTATTTT,CASSPGTGGANTQYF
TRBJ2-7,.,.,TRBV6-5,TGTGCCAGCAGTTATCTCGGGACAAGGGGGTACGAGCAGTACTTC,CASSYLGTRGYEQYF
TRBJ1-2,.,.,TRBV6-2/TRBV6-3,TGTGCCAGCAGTTACGTTAACAGACGGAACTATGGCTACACCTTC,CASSYVNRRNYGYTF
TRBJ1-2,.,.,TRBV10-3,TGTGCCATCAGTCCCCGCCAGGACTATGGCTACACCTTC,CAISPRQDYGYTF
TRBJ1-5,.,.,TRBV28,TGTGCCAGCAGCCCAAGCCCCCCTCAGCCCCAGCATTTT,CASSPSPPQPQHF
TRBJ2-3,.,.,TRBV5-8,TGTGCCAGCAGCCTGACCACAGATACGCAGTATTTT,CASSLTTDTQYF
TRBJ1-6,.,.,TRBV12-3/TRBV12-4,TGTGCCAGCAGTTGGGGAGGTTCACCCCTCCACTTT,CASSWGGSPLHF
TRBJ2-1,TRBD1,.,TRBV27,TGTGCCAGCCGCAGCGTAGACAGGGTTTTCTACAATGAGCAGTTCTTC,CASRSVDRVFYNEQFF
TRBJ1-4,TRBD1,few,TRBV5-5,TGTGCCAGCAGCCAATCACAGGGGGTCTATGAAAAACTGTTTTTT,CASSQSQGVYEKLFF
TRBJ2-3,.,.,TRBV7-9,TGTGCCAGCAGCTTCACTTCACAGGGAGCTAGCACAGATACGCAGTATTTT,CASSFTSQGASTDTQYF
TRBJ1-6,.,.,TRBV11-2,TGTGCCAGCGGACTTACCGCGGGATATGGGAATTCACCCCTCCACTTT,CASGLTAGYGNSPLHF
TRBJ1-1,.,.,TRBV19,TGTGCCAGTAGTAATGCAGGGGTCCGCACTGAAGCTTTCTTT,CASSNAGVRTEAFF
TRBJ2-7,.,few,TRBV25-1,TGTGCCAGCAGGTCATCTTCCACCGAGCAGTACTTC,CASRSSSTEQYF
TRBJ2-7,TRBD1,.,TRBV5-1,TGCGCCAGCAGCTTAGACAGGGCCACCTACGAGCAGTACTTC,CASSLDRATYEQYF
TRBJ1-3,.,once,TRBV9,TGTGCCAGCAGCCCCTCGGGATTCGGTATAGCTGGAAACACCATATATTTT,CASSPSGFGIAGNTIYF
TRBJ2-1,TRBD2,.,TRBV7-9,TGTGCCAGCAGCTTAACTAGCGGGGGGGACAATGAGCAGTTCTTC,CASSLTSGGDNEQFF
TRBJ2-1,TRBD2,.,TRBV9,TGTGCCAGCAGCGTTCCCGGGACTAGCGGTTACAATGAGCAGTTCTTC,CASSVPGTSGYNEQFF
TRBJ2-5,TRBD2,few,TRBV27,TGTGCCAGCAGTTTTGCGGGAGGGCAAGAGACCCAGTACTTC,CASSFAGGQETQYF
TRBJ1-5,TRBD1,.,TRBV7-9,TGTGCCAGCAGCTTAGGGGACAGGGACCTGTATCAGCCCCAGCATTTT,CASSLGDRDLYQPQHF
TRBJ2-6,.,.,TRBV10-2,TGCGCCAGCAGTCTGGCCCTGAGTGGGGCCAACGTCCTGACTTTC,CASSLALSGANVLTF
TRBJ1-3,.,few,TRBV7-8,TGTGCCAGCAGCCCGCCGGAGAGCTCTGGAAACACCATATATTTT,CASSPPESSGNTIYF
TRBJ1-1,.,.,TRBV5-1,TGCGCCAGCAGCTTACAATCCAACACTGAAGCTTTCTTT,CASSLQSNTEAFF
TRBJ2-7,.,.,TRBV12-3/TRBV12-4,TGTGCCAGCAGAACCTCCGGGGCCTACGAGCAGTACTTC,CASRTSGAYEQYF
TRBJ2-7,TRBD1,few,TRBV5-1,TGCGCCAGCAGCTTGGGACAGGGGGGACACGAGCAGTACTTC,CASSLGQGGHEQYF
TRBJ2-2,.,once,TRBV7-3,TGTGCCAGCAGCTTACTTGACACCGGGGAGCTGTTTTTT,CASSLLDTGELFF
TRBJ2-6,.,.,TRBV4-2,TGTGCCAGCAGCCAAGTTCAGACCGGGTCTGGGGCCAACGTCCTGACTTTC,CASSQVQTGSGANVLTF
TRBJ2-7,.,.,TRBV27,TGTGCCAGCAGCTCCAGGCTCATAAGCTCCTACGAGCAGTACTTC,CASSSRLISSYEQYF
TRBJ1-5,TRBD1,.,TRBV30,TGTGCCTGGAGCCAGAGGAGGACAGGGGGGGGTCAGCCCCAGCATTTT,CAWSQRRTGGGQPQHF
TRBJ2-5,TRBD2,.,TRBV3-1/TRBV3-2,TGTGCCAGCAGCCAAGGGACTAGCGGGGGGGTAGGGGAGACCCAGTACTTC,CASSQGTSGGVGETQYF
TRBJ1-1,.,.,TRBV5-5,TGTGCCAGCAGCTTGGGCGCGGGGGAGGATACTGAAGCTTTCTTT,CASSLGAGEDTEAFF
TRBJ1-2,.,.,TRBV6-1,TGTGCCAGCACTGAAAGGGGGGGTGCCTATGGCTACACCTTC,CASTERGGAYGYTF
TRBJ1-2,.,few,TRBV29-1,TGCAGCGTTGTGGGCAGGGACATAGCTAACTATGGCTACACCTTC,CSVVGRDIANYGYTF
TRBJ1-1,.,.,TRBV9,TGTGCCAGCAGCGTGGGACCGGGGACAGAAGCTTTCTTT,CASSVGPGTEAFF
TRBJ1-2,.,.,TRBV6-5,TGTGCCAGCGAGGCAGGGGAAAGTGGCTACACCTTC,CASEAGESGYTF
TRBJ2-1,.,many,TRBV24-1,TGTGCCACCAGTGTAAATCCGATCCGGACGGGGCACAATGAGCAGTTCTTC,CATSVNPIRTGHNEQFF
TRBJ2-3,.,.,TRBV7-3,TGTGCCAGCAGTCAGGAAAACACAGATACGCAGTATTTT,CASSQENTDTQYF